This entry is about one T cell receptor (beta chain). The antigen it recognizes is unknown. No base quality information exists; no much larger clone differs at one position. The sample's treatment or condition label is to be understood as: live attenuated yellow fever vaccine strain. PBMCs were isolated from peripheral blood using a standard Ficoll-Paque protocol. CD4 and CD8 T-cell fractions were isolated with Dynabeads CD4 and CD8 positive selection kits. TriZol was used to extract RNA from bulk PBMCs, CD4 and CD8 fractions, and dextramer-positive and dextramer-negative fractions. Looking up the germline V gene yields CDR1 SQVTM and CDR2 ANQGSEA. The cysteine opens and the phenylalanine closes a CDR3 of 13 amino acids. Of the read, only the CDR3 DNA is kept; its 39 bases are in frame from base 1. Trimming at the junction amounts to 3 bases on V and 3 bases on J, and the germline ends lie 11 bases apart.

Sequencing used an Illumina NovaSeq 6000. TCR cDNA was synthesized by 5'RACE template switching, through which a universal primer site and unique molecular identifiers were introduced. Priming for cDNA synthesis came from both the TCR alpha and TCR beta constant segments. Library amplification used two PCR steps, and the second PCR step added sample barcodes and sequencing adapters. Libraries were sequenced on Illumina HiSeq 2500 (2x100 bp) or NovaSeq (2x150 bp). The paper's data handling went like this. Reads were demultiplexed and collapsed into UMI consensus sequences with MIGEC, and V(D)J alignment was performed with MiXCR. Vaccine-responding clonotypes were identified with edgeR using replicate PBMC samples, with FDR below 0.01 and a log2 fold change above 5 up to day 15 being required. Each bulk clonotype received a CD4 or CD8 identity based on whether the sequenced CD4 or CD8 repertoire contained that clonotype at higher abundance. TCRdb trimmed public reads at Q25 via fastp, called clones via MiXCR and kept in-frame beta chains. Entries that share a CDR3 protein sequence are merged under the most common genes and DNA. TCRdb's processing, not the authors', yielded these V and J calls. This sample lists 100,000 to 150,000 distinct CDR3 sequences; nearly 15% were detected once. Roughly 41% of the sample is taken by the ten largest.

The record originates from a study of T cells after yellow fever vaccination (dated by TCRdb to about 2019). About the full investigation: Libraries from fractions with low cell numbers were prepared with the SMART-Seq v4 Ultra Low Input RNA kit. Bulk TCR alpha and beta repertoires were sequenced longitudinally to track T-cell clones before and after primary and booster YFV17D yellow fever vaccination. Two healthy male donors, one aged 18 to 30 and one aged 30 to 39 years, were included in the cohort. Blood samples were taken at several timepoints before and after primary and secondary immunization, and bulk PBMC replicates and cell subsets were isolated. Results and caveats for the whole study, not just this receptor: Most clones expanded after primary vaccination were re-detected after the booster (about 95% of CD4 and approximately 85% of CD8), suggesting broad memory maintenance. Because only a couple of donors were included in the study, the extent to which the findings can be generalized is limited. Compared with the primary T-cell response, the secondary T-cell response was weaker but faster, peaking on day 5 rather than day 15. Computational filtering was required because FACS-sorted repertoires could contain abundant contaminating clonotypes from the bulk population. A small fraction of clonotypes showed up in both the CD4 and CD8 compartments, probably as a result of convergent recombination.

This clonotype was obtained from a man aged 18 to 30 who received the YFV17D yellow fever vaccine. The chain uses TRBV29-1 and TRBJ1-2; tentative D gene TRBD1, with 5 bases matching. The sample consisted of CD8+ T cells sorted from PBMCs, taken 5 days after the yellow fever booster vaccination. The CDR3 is CSVDREDDYGYTF. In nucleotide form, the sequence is TGCAGCGTTGACAGGGAAGACGACTATGGCTACACCTTC.